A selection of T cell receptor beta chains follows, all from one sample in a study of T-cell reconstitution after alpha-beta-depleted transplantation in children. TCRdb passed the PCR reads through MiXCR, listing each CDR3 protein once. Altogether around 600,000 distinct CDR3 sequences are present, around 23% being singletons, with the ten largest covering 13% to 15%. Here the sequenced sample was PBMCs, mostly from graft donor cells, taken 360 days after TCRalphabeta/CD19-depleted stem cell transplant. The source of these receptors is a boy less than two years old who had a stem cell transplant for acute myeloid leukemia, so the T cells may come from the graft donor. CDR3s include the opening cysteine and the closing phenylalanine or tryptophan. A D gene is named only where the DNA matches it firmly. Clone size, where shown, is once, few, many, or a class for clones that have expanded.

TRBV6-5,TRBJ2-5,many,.,CASSYSSHGVDETQYF,TGTGCCAGCAGTTACTCGAGTCACGGGGTCGATGAGACCCAGTACTTC
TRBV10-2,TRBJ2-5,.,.,CASSESQGWQETQYF,TGCGCCAGCAGTGAGTCCCAGGGATGGCAAGAGACCCAGTACTTC
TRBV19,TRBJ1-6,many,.,CASSTRQEYNSPLHF,TGTGCCAGTAGTACCCGACAGGAGTATAATTCACCCCTCCACTTT
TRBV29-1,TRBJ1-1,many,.,CSVVSQGLNTEAFF,TGCAGCGTTGTGTCGCAGGGGCTGAACACTGAAGCTTTCTTT
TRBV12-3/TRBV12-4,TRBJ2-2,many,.,CASSTDIITGELFF,TGTGCCAGCAGCACCGACATAATCACCGGGGAGCTGTTTTTT
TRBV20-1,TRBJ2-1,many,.,CSASPTGIGDNEQFF,TGCAGTGCTAGCCCCACAGGGATAGGCGACAATGAGCAGTTCTTC
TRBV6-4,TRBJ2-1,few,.,CASSVDWGLNEQFF,TGTGCCAGTAGCGTAGATTGGGGGCTCAATGAGCAGTTCTTC
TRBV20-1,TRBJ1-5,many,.,CSAARVDSPQHF,TGCAGTGCTGCTAGGGTCGATTCGCCCCAGCATTTT
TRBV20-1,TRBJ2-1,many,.,CSARAGYINEQFF,TGCAGTGCTAGAGCGGGGTACATCAATGAGCAGTTCTTC
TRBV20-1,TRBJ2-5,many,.,CSAGGRAIWKTQYF,TGCAGTGCCGGGGGCAGGGCGATTTGGAAGACCCAGTACTTC
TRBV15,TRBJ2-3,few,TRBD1,CATSRDRVRTDTQYF,TGTGCCACCAGCAGGGACAGGGTTCGGACAGATACGCAGTATTTT
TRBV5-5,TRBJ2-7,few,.,CASSLAGGRAYEQYF,TGTGCCAGCAGCTTGGCGGGTGGCAGGGCCTACGAGCAGTACTTC